Following are 15 T cell receptor beta chains from one sample sequenced in a study of spatial heterogeneity in lung cancer. TCRdb fed the 5' RACE reads into MiXCR, producing one record per CDR3 protein. The sample lists 80 to 110 distinct CDR3 sequences, 26% occurring once. This sample's time point: blood at routine non-recurrence follow-up after resection. The sample in question was PBMCs, obtained at follow-up. These receptors originate from a male donor with early-stage non-small cell lung cancer.

Worth noting for this clonotype: Little can be read into the size of this beta chain, an off-target read in a library designed for alpha chains. The chain couples TRBV19 to TRBJ2-7; 8 nucleotides align to TRBD1. The CDR3 contains 14 residues. Germline V lookup: CDR1 LNHDA, CDR2 SQIVND (reference sequence). V trimming: 5 bases; J trimming: 3 bases; junction bases outside the gene matches: 6. CDR3 residues: CASSSGTGSYEQYF. In DNA form, the CDR3 reads TGTGCCAGTAGTTCAGGGACAGGCAGCTACGAGCAGTACTTC.

Of note for this clonotype: With the library built for alpha chains, this beta chain is off target and its frequency is not meaningful. V gene TRBV11-2 combines with J gene TRBJ2-5; D is uncertain. The V gene's germline CDR1 is SGHAT and CDR2 FQNNGV. V lost 5 bases to trimming and J lost 4 bases, with 11 bases between them. The CDR3 runs 13 residues. CDR3 sequence: CASSPMRSETQYF. The CDR3 bases are TGTGCCAGCAGCCCAATGCGGTCAGAGACCCAGTACTTC.

On this clonotype itself: For a library built for alpha chains, this beta chain is a stray read; little rests on its size. The CDR3 DNA follows: TGTGCCAGCAAGGTCGGCAGCACAGATACGCAGTATTTT. Its protein product is CASKVGSTDTQYF. This rearrangement joins TRBV25-1 to TRBJ2-3, with D uncertain. Between the trimmed V and J ends, which lost 7 bases and 0 bases, there was a span of 8 bases. The CDR3 consists of 13 residues. Germline V lookup: CDR1 MGHDK, CDR2 SYGVNS.

This clonotype was counted only a few times. The library was prepared for alpha chains; this beta chain is a stray read, so its frequency means little. The chain recombines TRBV6-5 with TRBJ2-7; TRBD2 matches 9 bases. The CDR3 has 15 amino acids. The V and J ends lost 2 bases and 6 bases, in that order; junction bases with no gene match: 8. Germline V gene lookup returns CDR1 MNHEY and CDR2 SVGAGI. CDR3: CASSYGGGAGGEQYF. CDR3 bases: TGTGCCAGCAGTTACGGCGGGGGGGCCGGCGGCGAGCAGTACTTC.

This clonotype is judged hyperexpanded. Little can be read into the size of this beta chain, an off-target read in a library designed for alpha chains. The chain has TRBV7-9 and TRBJ2-2; the D call may be TRBD1 or TRBD2 (5 bases each). Germline V gene sequence: CDR1 SEHNR, CDR2 FQNEAQ (reference sequence). Trimming left V 4 bases short and J 0 bases short, with 18 bases between. This CDR3 comprises 18 residues. The CDR3 sequence: CASSSSYGTDSNTGELFF. CDR3 in DNA: TGTGCCAGCAGCTCCTCCTATGGGACGGACTCGAACACCGGGGAGCTGTTTTTT.

A note on this clonotype: Since the library was made to target alpha chains, this beta chain is a stray read and its abundance is not meaningful. The chain is built from TRBV27 and TRBJ2-1; D perhaps matches TRBD2 (5 bases). The CDR3 spans 13 residues. The V end lost 3 bases, the J end lost 8 bases, and 11 bases lay between the germline ends. Germline V gene lookup returns CDR1 MNHEY and CDR2 SMNVEV (reference sequence). The CDR3 DNA is TGTGCCAGCAGTTTGGGGAGCATCCATGAGCAGTTCTTC. Translated: CASSLGSIHEQFF.

This clonotype is hyperexpanded by share. This beta chain came through as a stray read in a library set up for alpha chains, and its size says little. The chain combines TRBV4-3 with TRBJ2-1; weak D call: TRBD1 (6 bases). CDR3 length equals 14 residues. Germline values: CDR1 LGHNA, CDR2 YSLEER. With 1 base removed from V and 8 bases from J, the gap between germline ends came to 12 bases. The CDR3 spells CASSQVPGVDEQFF. CDR3 sequence (DNA): TGCGCCAGCAGCCAAGTTCCAGGGGTCGATGAGCAGTTCTTC.

Of note for this clonotype: For a library built for alpha chains, this beta chain is a stray read; little rests on its size. This rearrangement joins TRBV12-3 or TRBV12-4 to TRBJ2-6; TRBD1 matches 7 bases. This CDR3 comprises 17 residues. Trimming cost V 5 bases and J 2 bases; bases outside gene matches: 9. CDR3 nucleotides: TGTGCCAGCAGTAAAGGCCAACAGGGGACTGGGGCCAACGTCCTGACTTTC. Translating gives CASSKGQQGTGANVLTF.

For this clonotype: This beta chain was picked up by a library intended for alpha chains and is off target, so its count carries little meaning. The rearrangement links TRBV5-5 to TRBJ2-2, with 8 bases fitting TRBD1. Germline CDR1 reads SGHKS; CDR2 reads YYEKEE (reference sequence). The ends lost 2 bases at V and 2 bases at J; junction bases unmatched: 8. There are 17 residues in the CDR3. In DNA, the CDR3 is TGTGCCAGCAGCTTAGCTCCGGGACAGGAAAACACCGGGGAGCTGTTTTTT. Protein: CASSLAPGQENTGELFF.

Remarks on this clonotype: Little can be read into the size of this beta chain, an off-target read in a library designed for alpha chains. The chain joins TRBV7-8 to TRBJ2-1, with D possibly being TRBD1 or TRBD2 (7 bases each). The CDR3 length is 15 residues. The V end was cut by 6 bases, the J end by 9 bases, with 21 bases between. CDR1 is SGHVS, CDR2 FQNEAQ, per germline. This chain's CDR3 is CASSQGGAGETEQFF. In DNA, the CDR3 is TGTGCCAGCAGTCAGGGGGGTGCGGGAGAGACTGAGCAGTTCTTC.

This clonotype was counted only a few times. A library made for alpha chains picked up this beta chain off target, so its size means little. The V and J genes are TRBV20-1 and TRBJ2-7, with D unclear. This CDR3 has 12 amino acids. The V end was cut by 6 bases, the J end by 3 bases, with 12 bases between. The germline CDR1 and CDR2 sequences are DFQATT and SNEGSKA (reference sequence). CDR3 loop: CSAAPTNYEQYF. The CDR3 nucleotides are TGCAGTGCGGCACCAACCAACTACGAGCAGTACTTC.

In the case of this clonotype: For a library built for alpha chains, this beta chain is a stray read; little rests on its size. V gene TRBV6-2 or TRBV6-3 combines with J gene TRBJ2-5, with D hard to call. The CDR3 runs to 11 residues. Germline loops: CDR1 MNHEY, CDR2 SVGEGT. Trimming removed 2 bases from V and 5 bases from J, with 3 bases in between. This CDR3 is CASSYGETQYF. The CDR3, as DNA: TGTGCCAGCAGTTACGGCGAGACCCAGTACTTC.

In the case of this clonotype: For a library built for alpha chains, this beta chain is a stray read; little rests on its size. This chain joins TRBV12-3 or TRBV12-4 and TRBJ2-3; 8 nucleotides align to TRBD2. There are 14 residues in the CDR3. V trimming: 6 bases; J trimming: 4 bases; junction bases outside the gene matches: 6. CDR3 sequence reads: CASSPSGRADTQYF. The CDR3 DNA sequence: TGTGCCAGCAGCCCCAGCGGGAGAGCAGATACGCAGTATTTT.

In its sample, this clonotype is hyperexpanded. A library prepared for alpha chains yielded this beta chain as an off-target read; its size is of little meaning. The V call is TRBV7-9, the J call TRBJ2-1, with D perhaps TRBD2 (6 bases). The V gene lost 8 bases and the J gene lost 8 bases, with 13 bases spanning the gap. The germline gives CDR1 SEHNR, CDR2 FQNEAQ (reference sequence). This CDR3 comprises 12 residues. The DNA of the CDR3 is TGTGCCAGCCTAGGGCGGGGCTATGAGCAGTTCTTC. This sequence encodes CASLGRGYEQFF.

This clonotype qualifies as hyperexpanded. This beta chain is an off-target read within a library intended for alpha chains, so its frequency means little. This chain links TRBV28 with TRBJ2-3; D could derive from TRBD1 or TRBD2 (5 bases each). Trimming removed 3 bases at V and 2 bases at J, with 9 bases between. The length of the CDR3 is 14 residues. Per the germline V gene, CDR1 is MDHEN and CDR2 is SYDVKM. CDR3 sequence reads: CASSFTGTTDTQYF. The CDR3 DNA sequence: TGTGCCAGCAGTTTCACGGGGACCACAGATACGCAGTATTTT.